This TCR beta chain is from a study of long-term antiretroviral therapy in people with HIV. Study in general: A decade or so separates the oldest specimens from the later 2015 immediate-ART recommendation.

Two or more post-ART PBMC samples, plus at least one pre-ART sample, were available for each donor. Broader study findings: Pre-ART clonal expansions dominated every time point's repertoire.

Samples were assayed with immunoSEQ v3.0 at survey level. Method: immunoSEQ multiplex PCR; TCRdb's copy keeps in-frame clones and lacks some. The repertoire holds 20,000 or so clones, with roughly 72% as singletons. The CDR3 runs 14 residues. V lost 3 bases and J lost 4, with 12 bases in between. CDR1 and CDR2 (germline): MNHEY, SMNVEV (reference sequence). A note on this clone: As yet, its antigen is unknown.

Here the sequenced sample was unsorted PBMCs, taken 2.2 years after starting antiretroviral therapy. The rearrangement joins TRBV27 to TRBJ2-5; a possible D gene is TRBD2 (5 bases). The receptor was isolated from a man aged 45 to 65 with HIV. CDR3 loop: CASSFTSSGETQYF. CDR3 DNA: TGTGCCAGCAGTTTTACATCCAGCGGAGAGACCCAGTACTTC.